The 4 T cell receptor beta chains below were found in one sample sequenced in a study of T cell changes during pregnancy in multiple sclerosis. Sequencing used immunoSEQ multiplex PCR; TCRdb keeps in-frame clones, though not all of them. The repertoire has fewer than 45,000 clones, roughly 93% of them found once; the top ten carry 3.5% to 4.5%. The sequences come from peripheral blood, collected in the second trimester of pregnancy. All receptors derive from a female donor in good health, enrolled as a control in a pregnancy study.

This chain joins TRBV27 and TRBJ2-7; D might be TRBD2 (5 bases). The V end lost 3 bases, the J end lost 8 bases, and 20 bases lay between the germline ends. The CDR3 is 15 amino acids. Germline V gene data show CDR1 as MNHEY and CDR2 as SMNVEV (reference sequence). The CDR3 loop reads CASSFLHLRRIQQYF. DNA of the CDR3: TGTGCCAGCAGTTTCCTTCACCTCAGGAGGATCCAGCAGTACTTC.

CDR3 sequence (DNA): TGTGCCAGTAGTAGTTGGGACAGGGATGAAAAACTGTTTTTT. Encoded protein: CASSSWDRDEKLFF. V is TRBV19 and J is TRBJ1-4; 9 positions match TRBD1. There are 14 residues in the CDR3. Germline values: CDR1 LNHDA, CDR2 SQIVND (reference sequence). V shed 4 bases, J shed 6 bases, and the junction held 3 bases outside the gene matches.

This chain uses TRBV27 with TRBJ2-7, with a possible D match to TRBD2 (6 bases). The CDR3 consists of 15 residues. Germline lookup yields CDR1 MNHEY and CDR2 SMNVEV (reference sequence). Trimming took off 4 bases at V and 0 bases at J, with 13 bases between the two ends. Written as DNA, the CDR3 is TGTGCCAGCAGTTATAGTAGCGGAAGCTCCTACGAGCAGTACTTC. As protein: CASSYSSGSSYEQYF.

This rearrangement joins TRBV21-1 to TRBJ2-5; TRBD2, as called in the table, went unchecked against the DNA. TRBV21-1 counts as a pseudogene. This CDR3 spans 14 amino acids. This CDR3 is CASIKTRPPETQYF. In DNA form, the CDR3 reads TGTGCCAGCATCAAGACTAGGCCTCCGGAGACCCAGTACTTC.